This record looks at one T cell receptor beta chain sequence and its context. The data originate from a study of shared clonotypes between healthy human individuals. At deep level, the assay was performed. Genomic DNA from each subset was divided evenly over several immunoSEQ plates. Assay used: immunoSEQ multiplex PCR; TCRdb lists only in-frame clones, some missing. The data show around 510,000 clones, around 80% seen once. Per the germline V gene, CDR1 is SEHNR and CDR2 is FQNEAQ (reference sequence). Trimming left V 1 base short and J 4 bases short, with 13 bases between. CDR3 length: 15 amino acids.

Sequencing was carried out using PBMCs. The chain combines TRBV7-9 with TRBJ1-1; the D gene is possibly TRBD1 (5 bases). This TCR was recovered from a middle-aged woman in good health. Some clones in this sample may be carry-over from other donors' samples. Written as DNA, the CDR3 is TGTGCCAGCAGCTTAGAGGCAGGGTCGGGCACTGAAGCTTTCTTT. It encodes CASSLEAGSGTEAFF.